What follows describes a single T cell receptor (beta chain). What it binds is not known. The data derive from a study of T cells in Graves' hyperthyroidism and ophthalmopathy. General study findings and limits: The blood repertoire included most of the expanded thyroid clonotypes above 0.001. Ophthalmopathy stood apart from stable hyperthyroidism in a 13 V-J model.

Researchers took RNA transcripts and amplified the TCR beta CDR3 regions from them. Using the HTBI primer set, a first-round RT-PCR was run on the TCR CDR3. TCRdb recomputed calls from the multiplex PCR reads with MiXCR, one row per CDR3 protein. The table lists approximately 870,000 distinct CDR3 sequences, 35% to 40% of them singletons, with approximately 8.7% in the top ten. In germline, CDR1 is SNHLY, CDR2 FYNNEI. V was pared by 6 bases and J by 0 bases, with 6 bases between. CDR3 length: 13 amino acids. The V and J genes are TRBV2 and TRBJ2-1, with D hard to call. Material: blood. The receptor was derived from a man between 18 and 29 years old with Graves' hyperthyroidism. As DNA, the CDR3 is TGTGCCAGCAGCGTCCTCTCCTACAATGAGCAGTTCTTC. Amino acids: CASSVLSYNEQFF.